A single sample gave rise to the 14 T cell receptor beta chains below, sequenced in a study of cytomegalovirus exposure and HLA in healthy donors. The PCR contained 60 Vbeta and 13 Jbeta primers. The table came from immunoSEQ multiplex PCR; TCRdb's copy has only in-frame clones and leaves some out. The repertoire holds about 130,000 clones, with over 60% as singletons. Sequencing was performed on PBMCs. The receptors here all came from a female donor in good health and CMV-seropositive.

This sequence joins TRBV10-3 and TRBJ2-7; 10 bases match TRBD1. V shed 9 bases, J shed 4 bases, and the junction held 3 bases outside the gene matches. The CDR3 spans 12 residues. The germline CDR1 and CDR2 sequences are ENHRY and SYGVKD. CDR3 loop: CAIRTGGYEQYF. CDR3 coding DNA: TGTGCCATTCGGACAGGGGGATACGAGCAGTACTTC.

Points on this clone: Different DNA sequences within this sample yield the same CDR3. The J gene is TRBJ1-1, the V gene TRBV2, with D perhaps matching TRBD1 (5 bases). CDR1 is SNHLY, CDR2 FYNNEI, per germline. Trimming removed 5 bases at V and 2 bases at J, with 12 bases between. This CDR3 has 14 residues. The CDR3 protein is CASSSHGANTEAFF. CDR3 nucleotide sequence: TGTGCCAGCAGTAGCCATGGGGCCAACACTGAAGCTTTCTTT.

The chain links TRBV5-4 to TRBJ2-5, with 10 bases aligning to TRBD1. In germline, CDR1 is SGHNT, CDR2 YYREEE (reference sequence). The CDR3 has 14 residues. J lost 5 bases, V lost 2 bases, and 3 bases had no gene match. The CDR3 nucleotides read TGTGCCAGCAGCTTAGACAGGGGGCGGGAGACCCAGTACTTC. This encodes CASSLDRGRETQYF.

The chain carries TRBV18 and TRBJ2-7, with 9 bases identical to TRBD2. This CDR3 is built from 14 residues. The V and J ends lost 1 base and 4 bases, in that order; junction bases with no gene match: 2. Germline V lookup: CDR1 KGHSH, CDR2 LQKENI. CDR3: CASSPQREEYEQYF. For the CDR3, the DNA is TGTGCCAGCTCACCACAGCGGGAGGAGTACGAGCAGTACTTC.

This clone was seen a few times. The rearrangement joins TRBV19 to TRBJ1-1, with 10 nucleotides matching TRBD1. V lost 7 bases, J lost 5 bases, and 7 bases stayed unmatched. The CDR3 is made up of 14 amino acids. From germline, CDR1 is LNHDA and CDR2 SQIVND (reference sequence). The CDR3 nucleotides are TGTGCCAGTACCACGACAGGGGGCGGGACTGAAGCTTTCTTT. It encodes CASTTTGGGTEAFF.

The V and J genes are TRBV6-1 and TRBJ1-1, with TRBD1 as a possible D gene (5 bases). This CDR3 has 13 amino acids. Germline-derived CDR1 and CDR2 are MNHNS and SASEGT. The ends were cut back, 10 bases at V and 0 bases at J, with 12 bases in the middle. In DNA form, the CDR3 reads TGTGCCACCCTAACAGGTTTGAACACTGAAGCTTTCTTT. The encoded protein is CATLTGLNTEAFF.

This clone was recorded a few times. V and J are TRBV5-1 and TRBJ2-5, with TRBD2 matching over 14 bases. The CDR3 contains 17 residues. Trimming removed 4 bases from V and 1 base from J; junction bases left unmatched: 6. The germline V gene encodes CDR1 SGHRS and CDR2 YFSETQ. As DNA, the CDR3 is TGCGCCAGCAGCCCCTTAGGACTAGCGGGGGGCCAAGAGACCCAGTACTTC. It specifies CASSPLGLAGGQETQYF.

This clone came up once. CDR3 region: CASSGTGQDTQYF. The DNA for the CDR3 is TGCGCCAGCAGTGGGACAGGTCAAGATACGCAGTATTTT. The rearrangement links TRBV5-1 to TRBJ2-3; 8 nucleotides line up with TRBD1. The CDR3 is 13 residues long. Germline-derived CDR1 and CDR2 are SGHRS and YFSETQ. The V and J ends lost 5 bases and 5 bases, in that order; junction bases with no gene match: 4. The variable domain in full, with the rest retrieved from reference TRBV5-1 and TRBJ2-3, is KAGVTQTPRYLIKTRGQQVTLSCSPISGHRSVSWYQQTPGQGLQFLFEYFSETQRNKGNFPGRFSGRQFSNSRSEMNVSTLELGDSALYLCASSGTGQDTQYFGPGTRLTVL.

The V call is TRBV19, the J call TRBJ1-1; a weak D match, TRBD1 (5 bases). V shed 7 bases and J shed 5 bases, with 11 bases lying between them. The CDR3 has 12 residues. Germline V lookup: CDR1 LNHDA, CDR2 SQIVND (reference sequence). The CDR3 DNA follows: TGTGCCAGTAAGAGGGAGGGGACTGAAGCTTTCTTT. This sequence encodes CASKREGTEAFF.

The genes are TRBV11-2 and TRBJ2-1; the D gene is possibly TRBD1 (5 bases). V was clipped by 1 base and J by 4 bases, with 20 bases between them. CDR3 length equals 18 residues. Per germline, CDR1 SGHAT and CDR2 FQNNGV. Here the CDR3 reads CASSLARQSARYYNEQFF. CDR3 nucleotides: TGTGCCAGCAGCTTAGCCAGACAGTCAGCGCGATATTACAATGAGCAGTTCTTC.

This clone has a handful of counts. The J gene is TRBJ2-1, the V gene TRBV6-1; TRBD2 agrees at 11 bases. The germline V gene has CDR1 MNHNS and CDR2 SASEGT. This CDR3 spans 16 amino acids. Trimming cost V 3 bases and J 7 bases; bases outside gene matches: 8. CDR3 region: CASSDLSGGAVNEQFF. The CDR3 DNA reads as TGTGCCAGCAGTGACCTTAGCGGGGGGGCGGTAAATGAGCAGTTCTTC.

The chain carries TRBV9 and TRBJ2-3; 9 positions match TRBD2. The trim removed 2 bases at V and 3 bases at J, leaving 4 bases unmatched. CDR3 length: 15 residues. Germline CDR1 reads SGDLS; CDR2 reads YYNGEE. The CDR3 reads CASSVSTSGTDTQYF. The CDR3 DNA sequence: TGTGCCAGCAGCGTTTCGACTAGCGGAACAGATACGCAGTATTTT.

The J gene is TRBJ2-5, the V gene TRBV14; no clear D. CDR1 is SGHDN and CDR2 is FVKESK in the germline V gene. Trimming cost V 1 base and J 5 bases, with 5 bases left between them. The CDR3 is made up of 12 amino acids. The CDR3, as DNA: TGTGCCAGCAGCCAAGTTCGGGAGACCCAGTACTTC. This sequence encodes CASSQVRETQYF.

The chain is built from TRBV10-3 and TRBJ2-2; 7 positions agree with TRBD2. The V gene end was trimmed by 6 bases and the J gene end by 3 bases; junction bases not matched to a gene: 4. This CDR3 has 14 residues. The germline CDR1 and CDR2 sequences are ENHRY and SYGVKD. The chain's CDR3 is CAIRREPDTGELFF. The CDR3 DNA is TGTGCCATCAGGCGGGAGCCCGACACCGGGGAGCTGTTTTTT.